These T cell receptor beta chains were read from a single sample in a study of T cells expressing NK-cell markers. TCRdb reprocessed the 5' RACE reads; each CDR3 protein has one entry and no DNA is given. The sample table includes 450,000 to 600,000 distinct CDR3 sequences. Sequenced sample: blood T cells: a sorted CD56 or NKG2C T cell subset, CD4+ or CD8+ T cells, or bulk PBMC T cells (not recorded which). All receptors derive from a man between 18 and 35 years old in good health. Each CDR3 is given with its conserved first and last residue. The order of the fields is V gene, J gene, CDR3 protein.

>TRBV12-3/TRBV12-4|TRBJ2-5
CASSFMSSGGQETQYF
>TRBV2|TRBJ1-5
CASREAVSSQPQHF
>TRBV20-1|TRBJ1-2
CSAREGTANYGYTF
>TRBV30|TRBJ1-6
CAWRGDRNNSPLHF
>TRBV20-1|TRBJ2-1
CSARGTSGSNEQFF
>TRBV15|TRBJ2-6
CATSKKQGGFGANVLTF
>TRBV6-5|TRBJ2-1
CASPVFEGGKSYNEQFF
>TRBV7-9|TRBJ1-1
CASSLNRGPNTEAFF
>TRBV6-2/TRBV6-3|TRBJ2-3
CASSYLASGILDTQYF
>TRBV29-1|TRBJ2-1
CSAKRQGGINEQFF
>TRBV3-1|TRBJ2-3
CASSQFSTGADTQYF
>TRBV20-1|TRBJ1-1
CSARMTGKLNEAFF
>TRBV11-2|TRBJ2-6
CASSKRLGQSYGANVLTF
>TRBV2|TRBJ2-1
CASSGGRRAYNEQFF
>TRBV6-2/TRBV6-3|TRBJ2-3
CASSQAAAHGTDTQYF
>TRBV27|TRBJ2-7
CASSLRGRLGEMYEQYF
>TRBV29-1|TRBJ2-1
CSVQFLATAGAIYNEQFF
>TRBV27|TRBJ1-5
CASSPGHPIRPQHF
>TRBV12-3/TRBV12-4|TRBJ2-1
CASSLGGNRYNEQFF
>TRBV12-3/TRBV12-4|TRBJ2-5
CASSLARGGRASETQYF
>TRBV28|TRBJ2-7
CASSFRGTGKNEQYF
>TRBV28|TRBJ2-1
CASVRDGQHYNEQFF